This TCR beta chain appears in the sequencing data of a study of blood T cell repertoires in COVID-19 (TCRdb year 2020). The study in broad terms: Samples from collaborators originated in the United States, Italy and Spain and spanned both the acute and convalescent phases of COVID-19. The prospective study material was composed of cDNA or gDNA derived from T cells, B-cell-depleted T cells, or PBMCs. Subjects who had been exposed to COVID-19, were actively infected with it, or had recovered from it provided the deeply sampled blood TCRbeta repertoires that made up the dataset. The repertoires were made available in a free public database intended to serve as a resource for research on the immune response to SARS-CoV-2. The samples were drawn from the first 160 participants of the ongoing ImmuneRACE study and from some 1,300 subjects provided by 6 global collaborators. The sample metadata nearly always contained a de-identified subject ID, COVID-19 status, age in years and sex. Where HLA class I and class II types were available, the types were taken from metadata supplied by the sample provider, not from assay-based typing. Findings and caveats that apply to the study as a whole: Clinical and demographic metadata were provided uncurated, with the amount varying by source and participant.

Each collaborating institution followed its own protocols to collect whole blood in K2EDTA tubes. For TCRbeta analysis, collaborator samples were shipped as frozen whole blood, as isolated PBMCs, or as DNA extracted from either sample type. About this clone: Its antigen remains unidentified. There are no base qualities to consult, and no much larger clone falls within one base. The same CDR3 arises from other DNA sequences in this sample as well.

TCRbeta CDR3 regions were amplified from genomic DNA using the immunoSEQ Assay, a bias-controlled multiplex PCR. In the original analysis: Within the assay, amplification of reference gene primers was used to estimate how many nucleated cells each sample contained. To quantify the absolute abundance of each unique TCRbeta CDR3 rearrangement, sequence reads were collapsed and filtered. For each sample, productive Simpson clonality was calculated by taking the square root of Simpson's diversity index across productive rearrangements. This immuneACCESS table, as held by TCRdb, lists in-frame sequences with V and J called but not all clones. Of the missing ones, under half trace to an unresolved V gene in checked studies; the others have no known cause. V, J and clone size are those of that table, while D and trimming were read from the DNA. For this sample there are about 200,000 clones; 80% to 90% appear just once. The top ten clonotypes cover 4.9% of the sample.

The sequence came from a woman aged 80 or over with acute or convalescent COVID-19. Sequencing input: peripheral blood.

The DNA is TGCGCCAGCAGCCAAGATCCAAGGGGACACCGAAACACTGAAGCTTTCTTT. Its product reads: CASSQDPRGHRNTEAFF. The chain is made from TRBV4-3 and TRBJ1-1; D gene: possibly TRBD1, on 6 matching bases. From the cysteine up to the phenylalanine, the CDR3 has a length of 17 residues. The retained sequence is limited to the CDR3, 51 bases, with the frame set at the first base. Trimming takes 0 bases from V and 2 bases from J, and the germline ends sit 16 bases apart. The germline V gene yields LGHNA for CDR1 and YSLEER for CDR2.